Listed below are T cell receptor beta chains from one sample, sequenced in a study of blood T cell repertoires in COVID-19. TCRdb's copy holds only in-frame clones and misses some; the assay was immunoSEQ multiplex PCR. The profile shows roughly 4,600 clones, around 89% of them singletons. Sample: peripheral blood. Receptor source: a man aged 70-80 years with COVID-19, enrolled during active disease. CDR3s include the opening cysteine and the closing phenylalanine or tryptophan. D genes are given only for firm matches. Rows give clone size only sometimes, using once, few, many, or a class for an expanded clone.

CDR3 DNA: TGTGCCAGCAGCCCTCTCGGGACTAGCCCCGGGGAGCTGTTTTTT
CDR3 protein: CASSPLGTSPGELFF
D gene: TRBD2
clone size: NA
V gene: TRBV3-1/TRBV3-2
J gene: TRBJ2-2

CDR3 DNA: TGTGCCATTCCTAGGACAGGGTTCACCGGGGAGCTGTTTTTT
CDR3 protein: CAIPRTGFTGELFF
D gene: TRBD1
clone size: NA
V gene: TRBV2
J gene: TRBJ2-2

CDR3 DNA: TGTGCCAGCACCAATAGTGGGGGGGATACGCAGTATTTT
CDR3 protein: CASTNSGGDTQYF
D gene: NA
clone size: NA
V gene: TRBV12-3/TRBV12-4
J gene: TRBJ2-3

CDR3 DNA: TGTGCCAGCAGCCAATTTGAGGGCAATCAGCCCCAGCATTTT
CDR3 protein: CASSQFEGNQPQHF
D gene: NA
clone size: few
V gene: TRBV3-1/TRBV3-2
J gene: TRBJ1-5

CDR3 DNA: TGTGCCACCAGCAGAGATCGGGACACTTACTCTGGGGCCAACGTCCTGACTTTC
CDR3 protein: CATSRDRDTYSGANVLTF
D gene: NA
clone size: NA
V gene: TRBV15
J gene: TRBJ2-6

CDR3 DNA: TGTGCCAGTAGTATGATTGGGACAGCAGCTTTCTTT
CDR3 protein: CASSMIGTAAFF
D gene: TRBD1
clone size: NA
V gene: TRBV19
J gene: TRBJ1-1

CDR3 DNA: TGTGCCAGCAGCTACGGGACTAGCGACAATGAGCAGTTCTTC
CDR3 protein: CASSYGTSDNEQFF
D gene: TRBD2
clone size: NA
V gene: TRBV7-8
J gene: TRBJ2-1

CDR3 DNA: TGTGCCAGCAATAGGAGGACAGGCAACACTGAAGCTTTCTTT
CDR3 protein: CASNRRTGNTEAFF
D gene: TRBD1
clone size: NA
V gene: TRBV27
J gene: TRBJ1-1

CDR3 DNA: TGCGCCAGCAGCCGCCCACCGACTAGCGGGCCTTACAATGAGCAGTTCTTC
CDR3 protein: CASSRPPTSGPYNEQFF
D gene: TRBD2
clone size: once
V gene: TRBV4-1
J gene: TRBJ2-1

CDR3 DNA: TGTGCCACTGCTGACAGGGGGTCTATCCTGGGTTTCAATCAGCCCCAGCATTTT
CDR3 protein: CATADRGSILGFNQPQHF
D gene: TRBD1
clone size: few
V gene: TRBV19
J gene: TRBJ1-5

CDR3 DNA: TGTGCCAGCAGTACCGGACTAGCGCACAATGAGCAGTTCTTC
CDR3 protein: CASSTGLAHNEQFF
D gene: TRBD2
clone size: NA
V gene: TRBV27
J gene: TRBJ2-1

CDR3 DNA: TGTGCCACCAGCGTGGACAGGACGAACACCGGGGAGCTGTTTTTT
CDR3 protein: CATSVDRTNTGELFF
D gene: TRBD1
clone size: NA
V gene: TRBV15
J gene: TRBJ2-2

CDR3 DNA: TGCGCCAGCAGCGCCTGGGACTCCGTCTACAATGAGCAGTTCTTC
CDR3 protein: CASSAWDSVYNEQFF
D gene: NA
clone size: NA
V gene: TRBV5-1
J gene: TRBJ2-1

CDR3 DNA: TGTGCCAGCAGCTCCGCCCAAGCGGGTGAATACAATGAGCAGTTCTTC
CDR3 protein: CASSSAQAGEYNEQFF
D gene: NA
clone size: NA
V gene: TRBV7-9
J gene: TRBJ2-1

CDR3 DNA: TGTGCCAGCAGTTACCTAGAATTCTCCTACAATGAGCAGTTCTTC
CDR3 protein: CASSYLEFSYNEQFF
D gene: NA
clone size: NA
V gene: TRBV6-2/TRBV6-3
J gene: TRBJ2-1

CDR3 DNA: TGTGCCAGCAGTCCTAGCGGGAGCCACGAGCAGTACTTC
CDR3 protein: CASSPSGSHEQYF
D gene: TRBD2
clone size: NA
V gene: TRBV11-2
J gene: TRBJ2-7

CDR3 DNA: TGTGCCAGTAGTCTACAGGGGAACGCCTACGAGCAGTACTTC
CDR3 protein: CASSLQGNAYEQYF
D gene: TRBD1
clone size: NA
V gene: TRBV19
J gene: TRBJ2-7

CDR3 DNA: TGTGCCAGCAGTTCCCCGGACAGGGGGCCTGGAAACACCATATATTTT
CDR3 protein: CASSSPDRGPGNTIYF
D gene: TRBD1
clone size: NA
V gene: TRBV6-6
J gene: TRBJ1-3

CDR3 DNA: TGTGCCAGCAGTCCCAGGACAGGGGTCGGCTACACCTTC
CDR3 protein: CASSPRTGVGYTF
D gene: TRBD1
clone size: NA
V gene: TRBV27
J gene: TRBJ1-2

CDR3 DNA: TGTGCCAGTAGTCTCTGGACAGAAAACACCGGGGAGCTGTTTTTT
CDR3 protein: CASSLWTENTGELFF
D gene: NA
clone size: NA
V gene: TRBV19
J gene: TRBJ2-2

CDR3 DNA: TGCAGCGTTGTGGGGGGGCCCCGAGATACGCAGTATTTT
CDR3 protein: CSVVGGPRDTQYF
D gene: NA
clone size: once
V gene: TRBV29-1
J gene: TRBJ2-3

CDR3 DNA: TGTGCCAGCAGTTACTCGAGGCGGAGCACAGATACGCAGTATTTT
CDR3 protein: CASSYSRRSTDTQYF
D gene: NA
clone size: NA
V gene: TRBV6-5
J gene: TRBJ2-3

CDR3 DNA: TGTGCCTGGGCTCAGGGGGCGAATCAGCCCCAGCATTTT
CDR3 protein: CAWAQGANQPQHF
D gene: TRBD1
clone size: once
V gene: TRBV30
J gene: TRBJ1-5

CDR3 DNA: TGCGCCAGCAGCCAAGGCTCAGGGGGACAGCCCCAGCATTTT
CDR3 protein: CASSQGSGGQPQHF
D gene: TRBD1
clone size: once
V gene: TRBV4-1
J gene: TRBJ1-5

CDR3 DNA: TGTGCCAGCAGCCAAGATCAGAAGGGGAAACTGTTTTTT
CDR3 protein: CASSQDQKGKLFF
D gene: NA
clone size: NA
V gene: TRBV3-1/TRBV3-2
J gene: TRBJ1-4

CDR3 DNA: TGTGCCAGCAGTGGGACTAGCGGGGATGAGCAGTTCTTC
CDR3 protein: CASSGTSGDEQFF
D gene: TRBD2
clone size: once
V gene: TRBV2
J gene: TRBJ2-1

CDR3 DNA: TGTGCCAGCTCAGCCCCGGACAGTCTCATCTATGGCTACACCTTC
CDR3 protein: CASSAPDSLIYGYTF
D gene: NA
clone size: NA
V gene: TRBV18
J gene: TRBJ1-2

CDR3 DNA: TGCAGCGTTCTGACCGGGGACATTCAGTACTTC
CDR3 protein: CSVLTGDIQYF
D gene: NA
clone size: NA
V gene: TRBV29-1
J gene: TRBJ2-4

CDR3 DNA: TGTGCCACCAGCAGACCCGGGACAGGGGCTGCAGATACGCAGTATTTT
CDR3 protein: CATSRPGTGAADTQYF
D gene: TRBD1
clone size: NA
V gene: TRBV15
J gene: TRBJ2-3

CDR3 DNA: TGTGCCAGCAGCCCCTCCCCTAGCGGGAGCTCCTACAATGAGCAGTTCTTC
CDR3 protein: CASSPSPSGSSYNEQFF
D gene: TRBD2
clone size: NA
V gene: TRBV7-6
J gene: TRBJ2-1

CDR3 DNA: TGCGCCAGCAGAGGACAGGGACAGGGGGATTACGAGCAGTACTTC
CDR3 protein: CASRGQGQGDYEQYF
D gene: TRBD1
clone size: NA
V gene: TRBV10-2
J gene: TRBJ2-7

CDR3 DNA: TGTGCCAGCAGCCCTTCCCTAGCGGGACTAAGAAAGACCCAGTACTTC
CDR3 protein: CASSPSLAGLRKTQYF
D gene: TRBD2
clone size: NA
V gene: TRBV3-1/TRBV3-2
J gene: TRBJ2-5

CDR3 DNA: TGTGCCAGCAGCCGAGACAGCACTGAAGCTTTCTTT
CDR3 protein: CASSRDSTEAFF
D gene: NA
clone size: NA
V gene: TRBV4-2
J gene: TRBJ1-1

CDR3 DNA: TGTGCCAGCAGTTCCTTTCTTAGCAATCAGCCCCAGCATTTT
CDR3 protein: CASSSFLSNQPQHF
D gene: NA
clone size: NA
V gene: TRBV27
J gene: TRBJ1-5

CDR3 DNA: TGTGCCAGTACCCAAGGTTGGAGGACAGATACGCAGTATTTT
CDR3 protein: CASTQGWRTDTQYF
D gene: NA
clone size: NA
V gene: TRBV19
J gene: TRBJ2-3

CDR3 DNA: TGTGCCAGCAGCTCAAGGTTGGAGGGGGCAGGGGAGACCCAGTACTTC
CDR3 protein: CASSSRLEGAGETQYF
D gene: NA
clone size: once
V gene: TRBV7-2
J gene: TRBJ2-5

CDR3 DNA: TGTGCCAGCATCAGAGGAGGAGCGGGAGGTTACAATGAGCAGTTCTTC
CDR3 protein: CASIRGGAGGYNEQFF
D gene: TRBD2
clone size: NA
V gene: TRBV7-2
J gene: TRBJ2-1